Listed below are T cell receptor beta chains from one sample, sequenced in a study of blood T cell repertoires in COVID-19. Sequenced by immunoSEQ multiplex PCR; TCRdb stores in-frame clones only, minus some. The data show 150,000 or so clones, just over 90% seen once. The sample taken for sequencing was peripheral blood. The receptors come from a woman aged 55-69 years with COVID-19, enrolled during active disease. The CDR3 runs from the conserved cysteine through the conserved F or W. The D gene is left open where the match is weak. Part of the rows lack a size; the others show once, few, many or a class for expanded clones.

j_call	d_call	clone_size	v_call	cdr3_aa	cdr3_nt
TRBJ1-2	TRBD1	-	TRBV19	CASSEQGASNGYTF	TGTGCCAGTAGTGAACAGGGGGCTTCCAATGGCTACACCTTC
TRBJ2-2	-	-	TRBV3-1/TRBV3-2	CASSPPGGRNTGELFF	TGTGCCAGCAGCCCCCCCGGCGGGCGAAACACCGGGGAGCTGTTTTTT
TRBJ1-4	TRBD1	-	TRBV27	CASGDSYTEKLFF	TGTGCCAGCGGGGACAGCTATACTGAAAAACTGTTTTTT
TRBJ1-2	TRBD1	-	TRBV5-4	CASSTGTGGLNYGYTF	TGTGCCAGCAGCACCGGGACAGGGGGCCTTAACTATGGCTACACCTTC
TRBJ2-1	TRBD2	-	TRBV5-1	CASSLLVAGGYLNEQFF	TGCGCCAGCAGCTTGTTGGTAGCGGGGGGGTATCTCAATGAGCAGTTCTTC
TRBJ1-4	-	-	TRBV19	CASSISGVQNEKLFF	TGTGCCAGTAGTATCTCAGGGGTGCAAAATGAAAAACTGTTTTTT
TRBJ2-4	TRBD2	-	TRBV9	CASPRTSGENIQYF	TGTGCCAGCCCTCGGACTAGCGGGGAAAACATTCAGTACTTC
TRBJ1-4	-	-	TRBV5-4	CASSSRDAEKLFF	TGTGCCAGCAGCTCGCGGGACGCCGAAAAACTGTTTTTT
TRBJ2-3	-	-	TRBV20-1	CSALEDTQYF	TGCAGTGCCCTAGAAGATACGCAGTATTTT
TRBJ1-1	-	-	TRBV4-3	CASSQVLSNTEAFF	TGCGCCAGCAGCCAAGTTCTCAGTAACACTGAAGCTTTCTTT
TRBJ2-3	TRBD2	-	TRBV4-3	CASSQGVGGTDTQYF	TGCGCCAGCAGCCAAGGCGTGGGGGGGACAGATACGCAGTATTTT
TRBJ2-5	TRBD1	-	TRBV7-9	CASSLTGGQETQYF	TGTGCCAGCAGTCTGACAGGGGGGCAAGAGACCCAGTACTTC
TRBJ1-2	-	-	TRBV4-3	CASSQGGVEGSDGYTF	TGCGCCAGCAGCCAAGGGGGGGTTGAGGGGTCGGACGGCTACACCTTC
TRBJ1-3	-	-	TRBV28	CASSLPAGNGNTIYF	TGTGCCAGCAGTTTACCGGCAGGGAATGGAAACACCATATATTTT
TRBJ2-7	-	-	TRBV10-3	CAISESGGSYEQYF	TGTGCCATCAGTGAGTCTGGAGGGTCCTACGAGCAGTACTTC
TRBJ2-5	TRBD2	-	TRBV25-1	CASSPWGGEGETQYF	TGTGCCAGCAGTCCTTGGGGGGGAGAGGGAGAGACCCAGTACTTC
TRBJ2-5	TRBD1	-	TRBV6-5	CASATTGGTLAQYF	TGTGCCAGCGCGACGACAGGGGGCACTCTGGCCCAGTACTTC
TRBJ2-7	TRBD1	few	TRBV18	CASSPGQAALYEQYF	TGTGCCAGCTCACCAGGACAGGCTGCTTTATACGAGCAGTACTTC
TRBJ1-1	TRBD1	-	TRBV9	CASSVGQGTEAFF	TGTGCCAGCAGCGTAGGACAGGGGACTGAAGCTTTCTTT
TRBJ2-1	-	-	TRBV7-3	CASSLTFGSYNEQFF	TGTGCCAGCAGCTTAACGTTCGGGTCCTACAATGAGCAGTTCTTC